This TCR beta chain was sequenced in a study of immune cell composition in non-small cell lung cancer. Whole-study results and caveats: Overall clonality, unlike maximal tumour-associated clone frequency, did not predict TIL reactivity. It was not proven that tumour-reactive clones equal dominant tumour-associated clones. Approximately 79% of squamous and about 31% of adenocarcinoma cases had tumour-associated clones >0.5%.

Here immunoSEQ multiplex PCR was the method, and the copy in TCRdb shows in-frame clones only, minus some. Among roughly 2,400 clones listed, roughly 79% were seen once. V was clipped by 4 bases and J by 4 bases; unmatched bases: 6. This CDR3 region has 14 residues. Germline values: CDR1 KGHSH, CDR2 LQKENI. In the case of this clone: Its antigen is still unknown.

Template was genomic DNA from frozen, unsorted single-cell suspensions. Sequencing used lung tumor tissue. The TCR was taken from a human donor with non-small cell lung cancer. The V and J genes are TRBV18 and TRBJ2-7, with 8 bases matching TRBD1. The CDR3 coding sequence is TGTGCCAGCTCACTAACAGGGGGTGGTTACGAGCAGTACTTC. Translating gives CASSLTGGGYEQYF.